The 17 T cell receptor beta chains in this list originate from one sample, sequenced in a study of blood T cells in healthy people across ages. Through a sample-barcoded 5' primer and a J-beta primer mix, a second PCR was run for roughly 6 to 12 cycles. MiXCR, applied by TCRdb to the 5' RACE reads, yields one record per CDR3 protein. Among around 1.5 million distinct CDR3 sequences listed, 42% were seen once. Sequencing was done on a sample of blood. Source of these receptors: a woman younger than 35 in good health.

CDR3 nucleotide sequence: TGTGCCAGCAGTCTGACAGGCGGGAGCCGTCAAGAGACCCAGTACTTC. Translating gives CASSLTGGSRQETQYF. The J gene is TRBJ2-5, the V gene TRBV27, with D perhaps TRBD2 (7 bases). CDR3 length equals 16 residues. The V end was cut by 5 bases, the J end by 2 bases, with 18 bases between. Germline CDR1 is MNHEY and CDR2 is SMNVEV (reference sequence).

V and J are TRBV12-3 or TRBV12-4 and TRBJ1-1; D is ambiguous. The length of the CDR3 is 13 residues. Trimming removed 7 bases from V and 0 bases from J, with 9 bases in between. CDR3 in amino acids: CASKSDLNTEAFF. In nucleotides, the CDR3 is TGTGCCAGCAAATCGGACCTGAACACTGAAGCTTTCTTT.

This clonotype turned up a few times. J is TRBJ2-2 and V is TRBV6-6; 7 positions agree with TRBD2. CDR3 size: 13 residues. The V segment lost 5 bases and the J segment 7 bases; nucleotides outside the gene matches: 4. Looked up from germline, CDR1 is MNHNY and CDR2 is SVGAGI (reference sequence). CDR3 sequence: CASSMTSFGELFF. The CDR3 DNA reads TGTGCCAGCAGTATGACTAGCTTCGGGGAGCTGTTTTTT.

The J gene is TRBJ2-5, the V gene TRBV3-1, with 10 bases aligning to TRBD2. CDR1 and CDR2 (germline): LGHDT, YNNKEL (reference sequence). This CDR3 has 18 residues. Unmatched junction bases numbered 11, after V lost 2 bases and J lost 2 bases. DNA of the CDR3: TGTGCCAGCAGCCAACCCCCCGGACTAGCGGTGATGCAAGAGACCCAGTACTTC. This gives the protein CASSQPPGLAVMQETQYF.

As regards this clonotype: The germline gene is not matched at one end of the junction; a read error may be the cause. The V gene is TRBV12-3 or TRBV12-4, the J gene TRBJ1-4; the D is unclear. The CDR3 consists of 15 residues. CDR3 residues: CTSSRGGATNEKLFF. As DNA, the CDR3 is TGTACCAGCAGCCGAGGCGGTGCAACTAATGAAAAACTGTTTTTT.

This clonotype appeared a few times. This chain joins TRBV28 and TRBJ1-1; D remains ambiguous. CDR1 and CDR2 (germline): MDHEN, SYDVKM. This CDR3 contains 12 residues. V was shortened by 3 bases and J by 3 bases, with 5 bases between the two germline ends. The CDR3 protein is CASSFVYTEAFF. The CDR3 nucleotides are TGTGCCAGCAGTTTCGTTTACACTGAAGCTTTCTTT.

The genes are TRBV20-1 and TRBJ1-4; TRBD1 is a possible D gene (5 bases). The germline V gene encodes CDR1 DFQATT and CDR2 SNEGSKA (reference sequence). The CDR3 has 14 amino acids. V was pared by 5 bases and J by 0 bases, with 10 bases between. The CDR3 DNA follows: TGCAGTGCTGGGGGGTTATCAACTAATGAAAAACTGTTTTTT. Its translation is CSAGGLSTNEKLFF.

The genes are TRBV6-1 and TRBJ2-5, with 11 nucleotides matching TRBD1. Trimming removed 2 bases from V and 3 bases from J; junction bases left unmatched: 5. The CDR3 has 16 amino acids. The germline gives CDR1 MNHNS, CDR2 SASEGT. CDR3 amino acids: CASSEWDRGMEETQYF. The CDR3 DNA reads as TGTGCCAGCAGTGAATGGGACAGGGGGATGGAAGAGACCCAGTACTTC.

A few counts support this clonotype. The chain combines TRBV7-2 with TRBJ2-1, with 8 bases lining up with TRBD2. Germline CDR1 reads SGHTA; CDR2 reads FQGNSA. J was trimmed by 6 bases and V by 4 bases; bases with no gene match: 5. The CDR3 has 14 residues. The CDR3 bases are TGTGCCAGCAGCTCGGGGGGGCAAATCAATGAGCAGTTCTTC. This gives the protein CASSSGGQINEQFF. Together with reference TRBV7-2 and TRBJ2-1, the CDR3 gives the full variable domain: GAGVSQSPSNKVTEKGKDVELRCDPISGHTALYWYRQSLGQGLEFLIYFQGNSAPDKSGLPSDRFSAERTGGSVSTLTIQRTQQEDSAVYLCASSSGGQINEQFFGPGTRLTVL.

The V gene is TRBV7-9, the J gene TRBJ2-5; 8 bases agree with TRBD2. V trimming: 5 bases; J trimming: 1 base; junction bases outside the gene matches: 9. This CDR3 contains 16 residues. Germline-derived CDR1 and CDR2 are SEHNR and FQNEAQ (reference sequence). The DNA of the CDR3 is TGTGCCAGCAGCCCCATACTAGCGGAGATCCAAGAGACCCAGTACTTC. Residues: CASSPILAEIQETQYF.

There are a few counts of this clonotype. The V gene is TRBV7-2, the J gene TRBJ2-5; a weak D match, TRBD1 (6 bases). Trimming took off 5 bases at V and 5 bases at J, with 18 bases between the two ends. The CDR3 is made up of 15 amino acids. Germline assignment: CDR1 SGHTA and CDR2 FQGNSA. The CDR3 DNA is TGTGCCAGCAGCCTACTAGGACAGTTAGGGGAGACCCAGTACTTC. Amino acids: CASSLLGQLGETQYF. Filled out from reference TRBV7-2 and TRBJ2-5, the complete variable domain reads GAGVSQSPSNKVTEKGKDVELRCDPISGHTALYWYRQSLGQGLEFLIYFQGNSAPDKSGLPSDRFSAERTGGSVSTLTIQRTQQEDSAVYLCASSLLGQLGETQYFGPGTRLLVL.

This clonotype was counted at least ten times. This chain uses TRBV12-3 or TRBV12-4 with TRBJ2-6; maybe TRBD1 (6 bases). This CDR3 spans 19 amino acids. Trimming left V 3 bases short and J 1 base short, with 19 bases between. The CDR3 coding sequence is TGTGCCAGCAGTTTTTTACCCCCGGGACAACTATCTGGGGCCAACGTCCTGACTTTC. Amino acids: CASSFLPPGQLSGANVLTF.

A note on this clonotype: A much larger clone lies one base from this, so it may be a read error. The chain carries TRBV10-3 and TRBJ2-1, with 9 bases fitting TRBD2. The germline gives CDR1 ENHRY, CDR2 SYGVKD. The CDR3 has 14 residues. The CDR3 DNA is TGTGTCATCAGTAGCGGGGGCTCCCTCGATGAGCAGTTCTTC. Translating it yields CVISSGGSLDEQFF.

This clonotype was recorded a few times. The chain's CDR3 is CATTLSSYNEQFF. CDR3 nucleotides: TGTGCCACCACCCTAAGCTCCTACAATGAGCAGTTCTTC. V and J are TRBV6-5 and TRBJ2-1; D is ambiguous. This CDR3 has 13 residues. Germline CDR1 is MNHEY and CDR2 is SVGAGI. V lost 10 bases to trimming and J lost 0 bases, with 10 bases between them.

This clonotype has more than one count but fewer than ten. The gene calls are TRBV6-1 and TRBJ1-4, with TRBD1 as a possible D gene (6 bases). V gave up 4 bases and J gave up 0 bases, with 15 bases separating them. The germline gives CDR1 MNHNS, CDR2 SASEGT. CDR3 length: 17 residues. CDR3 protein: CASSGGGGYATNEKLFF. The CDR3 DNA sequence: TGTGCCAGCAGTGGCGGAGGGGGATATGCAACTAATGAAAAACTGTTTTTT.

Here the CDR3 reads CASSRDFYTGELFF. CDR3 nucleotide sequence: TGTGCCAGCAGTCGGGACTTCTACACCGGGGAGCTGTTTTTT. The chain couples TRBV12-3 or TRBV12-4 to TRBJ2-2; a weak D match, TRBD2 (6 bases). The CDR3 sequence is 14 residues long. V was clipped by 5 bases and J by 3 bases, with 10 bases between them.

This clonotype was recorded a few times. The chain combines TRBV4-2 with TRBJ1-4; 9 nucleotides agree with TRBD1. The ends lost 0 bases at V and 4 bases at J; junction bases unmatched: 3. The length of the CDR3 is 16 residues. Germline V gene data show CDR1 as LGHNA and CDR2 as YNFKEQ. The CDR3 DNA follows: TGTGCCAGCAGCCAAGATTCGACAGGGGGTAATGAAAAACTGTTTTTT. Translation gives CASSQDSTGGNEKLFF.